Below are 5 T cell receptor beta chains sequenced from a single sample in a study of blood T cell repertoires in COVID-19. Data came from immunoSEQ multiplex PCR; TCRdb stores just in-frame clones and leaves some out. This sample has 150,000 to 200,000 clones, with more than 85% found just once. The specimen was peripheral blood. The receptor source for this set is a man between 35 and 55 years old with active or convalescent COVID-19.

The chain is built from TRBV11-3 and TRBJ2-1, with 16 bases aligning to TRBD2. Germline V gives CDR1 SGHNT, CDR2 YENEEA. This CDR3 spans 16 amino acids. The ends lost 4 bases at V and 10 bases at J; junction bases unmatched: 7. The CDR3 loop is CASSSGTSGGAREQFF. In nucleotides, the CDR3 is TGTGCCAGCAGCTCCGGGACTAGCGGGGGGGCCAGGGAGCAGTTCTTC.

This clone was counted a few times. CDR3 in amino acids: CASSLGGTSGANVLTF. The CDR3 nucleotides are TGTGCCAGCAGCTTGGGGGGAACCTCTGGGGCCAACGTCCTGACTTTC. J is TRBJ2-6 and V is TRBV7-3; a possible D gene is TRBD2 (6 bases). V was pared by 3 bases and J by 0 bases, with 9 bases between. The CDR3 runs to 16 residues. Germline CDR1 SGHTA, CDR2 FQGTGA.

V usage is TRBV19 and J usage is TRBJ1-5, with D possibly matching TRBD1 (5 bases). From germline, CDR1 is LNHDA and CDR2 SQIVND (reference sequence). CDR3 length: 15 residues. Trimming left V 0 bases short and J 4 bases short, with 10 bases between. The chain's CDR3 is CASSIDREGNQPQHF. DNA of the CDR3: TGTGCCAGTAGTATAGACAGGGAGGGAAATCAGCCCCAGCATTTT.

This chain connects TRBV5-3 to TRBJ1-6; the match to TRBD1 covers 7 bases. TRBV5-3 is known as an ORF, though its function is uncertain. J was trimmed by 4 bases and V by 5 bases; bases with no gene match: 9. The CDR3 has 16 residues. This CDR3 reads CARRSDRNSYNSPLHF. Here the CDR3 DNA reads TGTGCCAGAAGATCGGACAGGAATTCTTATAATTCACCCCTCCACTTT.

CDR3 sequence reads: CASSQDRDNSPLHF. The DNA for the CDR3 is TGTGCCAGCTCACAAGACAGGGATAATTCACCCCTCCACTTT. V and J are TRBV18 and TRBJ1-6; TRBD1 agrees at 7 bases. The ends lost 4 bases at V and 5 bases at J; junction bases unmatched: 2. CDR1 KGHSH and CDR2 LQKENI come from the germline V gene. The CDR3 sequence is 14 residues long.